Following are 2 T cell receptor beta chains from one sample sequenced in a study of cytomegalovirus exposure and HLA in healthy donors. The PCR was carried out with 60 Vbeta primers and 13 Jbeta primers. The method was immunoSEQ multiplex PCR; TCRdb's version includes in-frame clones alone and lacks a portion of them. The sample carries over 150,000 clones, around three quarters recorded once. Sequencing was performed on PBMCs. These receptors originate from a man under 40 in good health and CMV-seropositive.

The chain carries TRBV7-2 and TRBJ2-1; 14 positions agree with TRBD2. With V trimmed by 6 bases and J by 2 bases, 9 bases remained unmatched. In germline, CDR1 is SGHTA, CDR2 FQGNSA. The CDR3 consists of 18 residues. CDR3 bases: TGTGCCAGCAGACCGGGACTAGCGGGGGCCGTCACCTACAATGAGCAGTTCTTC. It specifies CASRPGLAGAVTYNEQFF.

The chain recombines TRBV6-6 with TRBJ1-2, with D possibly matching TRBD1 (6 bases). Germline V gives CDR1 MNHNY, CDR2 SVGAGI (reference sequence). The CDR3 totals 14 residues. Trimming stripped 6 bases from V and 8 bases from J, with 19 bases between. This chain's CDR3 is CASSRGAVEWGYTF. The CDR3 coding sequence is TGTGCCAGCAGCCGGGGGGCCGTTGAGTGGGGCTACACCTTC.